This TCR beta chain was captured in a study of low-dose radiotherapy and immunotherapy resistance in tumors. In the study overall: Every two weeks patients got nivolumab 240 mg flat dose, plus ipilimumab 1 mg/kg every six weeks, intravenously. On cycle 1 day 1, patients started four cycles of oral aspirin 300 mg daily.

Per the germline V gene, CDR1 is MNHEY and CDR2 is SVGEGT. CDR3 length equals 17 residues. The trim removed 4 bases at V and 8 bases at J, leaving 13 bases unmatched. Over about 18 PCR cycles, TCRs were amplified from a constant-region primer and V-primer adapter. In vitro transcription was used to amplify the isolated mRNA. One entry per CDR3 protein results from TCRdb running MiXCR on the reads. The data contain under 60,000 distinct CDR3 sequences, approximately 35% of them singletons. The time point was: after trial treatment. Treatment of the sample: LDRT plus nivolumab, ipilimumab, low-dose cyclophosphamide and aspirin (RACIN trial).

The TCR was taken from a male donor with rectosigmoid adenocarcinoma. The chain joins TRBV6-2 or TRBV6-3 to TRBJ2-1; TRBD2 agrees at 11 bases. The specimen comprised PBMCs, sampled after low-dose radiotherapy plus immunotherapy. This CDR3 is CASSWVAGGPGRDEQFF. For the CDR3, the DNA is TGTGCCAGCAGTTGGGTAGCGGGAGGGCCGGGTAGGGATGAGCAGTTCTTC.